A single sample is the source of the 8 T cell receptor beta chains below, sequenced in a study of T cells in Graves' hyperthyroidism and ophthalmopathy. The CDR3 regions of TCR beta were amplified from RNA transcripts. First-round RT-PCR targeting the TCR CDR3 was performed with the HTBI primer set. Using its own MiXCR run on the multiplex PCR reads, TCRdb lists one record per CDR3 protein. The table records 250,000 to 350,000 distinct CDR3 sequences, approximately 15% of them present only once. Sequencing input: blood. All receptors come from a man aged 25 to 40 with Graves' hyperthyroidism.

This clonotype has at least ten counts. The chain is built from TRBV24-1 and TRBJ2-1; 10 nucleotides align to TRBD1. Trimming removed 3 bases from V and 9 bases from J; junction bases left unmatched: 7. Germline V CDR1 and CDR2: KGHDR, SFDVKD. CDR3 size: 15 residues. The CDR3 sequence: CATSDPGQGEGEQFF. CDR3 DNA sequence: TGTGCCACCAGTGATCCTGGACAGGGGGAGGGTGAGCAGTTCTTC.

This clonotype has at least ten counts. V gene TRBV28 combines with J gene TRBJ2-3; 7 bases are a match to TRBD2. The CDR3 has 15 amino acids. V was clipped by 5 bases and J by 1 base; unmatched bases: 6. Germline CDR1 and CDR2: MDHEN and SYDVKM. CDR3 sequence: CASSPSGYGTDTQYF. In nucleotides, the CDR3 is TGTGCCAGCAGTCCTAGCGGTTATGGCACAGATACGCAGTATTTT. The entire variable domain, with the rest obtained from reference TRBV28 and TRBJ2-3, is as follows: DVKVTQSSRYLVKRTGEKVFLECVQDMDHENMFWYRQDPGLGLRLIYFSYDVKMKEKGDIPEGYSVSREKKERFSLILESASTNQTSMYLCASSPSGYGTDTQYFGPGTRLTVL.

The chain employs TRBV12-3 or TRBV12-4 and TRBJ2-2; 8 bases line up with TRBD1. This CDR3 comprises 17 residues. Trimming took 5 bases from V and 0 from J; bases not matched to a gene: 8. The CDR3 DNA reads as TGTGCCAGCAGTCCAGACAGGGGACGCGCGAACACCGGGGAGCTGTTTTTT. Amino acid sequence: CASSPDRGRANTGELFF.

In its sample, this clonotype was seen many times. The chain carries TRBV12-3 or TRBV12-4 and TRBJ1-4, with D unresolved. The CDR3 totals 12 residues. The V end was cut by 4 bases, the J end by 5 bases, with 5 bases between. CDR3 nucleotides: TGTGCCAGCAGTTCTGGGAATGAAAAACTGTTTTTT. Translation: CASSSGNEKLFF.

There are many counts of this clonotype. J is TRBJ1-2 and V is TRBV2, with D possibly being TRBD1 (6 bases). The CDR3 has 19 amino acids. Germline V lookup: CDR1 SNHLY, CDR2 FYNNEI. V was cut by 7 bases and J by 0 bases, with 27 bases left in between. CDR3 loop: CASNSRFGQLSLSNYGYTF. CDR3 nucleotides: TGTGCCAGCAATTCCCGATTTGGACAGCTTAGCCTCTCTAACTATGGCTACACCTTC.

There are many counts of this clonotype. The V call is TRBV20-1, the J call TRBJ2-7, with 7 bases lining up with TRBD1. The CDR3 contains 12 residues. Germline loops: CDR1 DFQATT, CDR2 SNEGSKA (reference sequence). V dropped 3 bases and J dropped 5; count of bases not matched to a gene: 4. The CDR3 DNA is TGCAGTGCTAGCGGCAGGGGGAACGAGCAGTACTTC. Translation gives CSASGRGNEQYF.

The chain recombines TRBV28 with TRBJ1-3, with D maybe TRBD1 (5 bases). The germline gives CDR1 MDHEN, CDR2 SYDVKM. Trimming cost V 6 bases and J 5 bases, with 14 bases left between them. The CDR3 has 14 residues. This chain's CDR3 is CASSPPGGRNTIYF. The CDR3 DNA follows: TGTGCCAGCAGCCCCCCCGGGGGTCGAAACACCATATATTTT.

This clonotype was counted ten times or more. The rearrangement joins TRBV7-2 to TRBJ2-5; the D call may be TRBD1 or TRBD2 (5 bases each). Trimming cost V 2 bases and J 7 bases, with 11 bases left between them. In germline, CDR1 is SGHTA, CDR2 FQGNSA. This CDR3 is built from 13 residues. The CDR3 nucleotides read TGTGCCAGCAGCTTACAATTTGGGGGGACCCAGTACTTC. Residues: CASSLQFGGTQYF.